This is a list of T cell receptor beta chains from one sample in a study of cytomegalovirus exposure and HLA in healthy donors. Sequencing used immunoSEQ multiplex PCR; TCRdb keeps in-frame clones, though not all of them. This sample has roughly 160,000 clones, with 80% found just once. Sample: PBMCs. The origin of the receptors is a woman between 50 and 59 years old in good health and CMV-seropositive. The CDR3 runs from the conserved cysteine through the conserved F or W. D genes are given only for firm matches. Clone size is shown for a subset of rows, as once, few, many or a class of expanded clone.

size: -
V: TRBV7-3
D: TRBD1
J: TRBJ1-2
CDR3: CASSSGGTGNYGYTF
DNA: TGTGCCAGCAGCTCCGGGGGGACAGGCAACTATGGCTACACCTTC

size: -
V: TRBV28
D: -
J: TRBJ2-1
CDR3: CASSLPSPYNEQFF
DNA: TGTGCCAGCAGTCTACCCTCCCCCTACAATGAGCAGTTCTTC

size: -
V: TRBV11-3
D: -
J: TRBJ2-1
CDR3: CASSPRTGEVNEQFF
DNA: TGTGCCAGCAGCCCCCGTACAGGGGAGGTCAATGAGCAGTTCTTC

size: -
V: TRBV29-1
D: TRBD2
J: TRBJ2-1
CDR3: CSISGRLYNEQFF
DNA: TGCAGCATTAGCGGGAGACTCTACAATGAGCAGTTCTTC

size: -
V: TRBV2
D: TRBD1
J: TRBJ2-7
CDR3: CASIFGTGTYEQYF
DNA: TGTGCCAGCATCTTCGGGACAGGGACCTACGAGCAGTACTTC

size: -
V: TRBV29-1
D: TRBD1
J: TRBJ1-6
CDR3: CSAGTGLNSPLHF
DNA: TGCAGCGCCGGGACAGGACTTAATTCACCCCTCCACTTT

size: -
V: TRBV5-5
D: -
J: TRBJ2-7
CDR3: CASSPHTGNYEQYF
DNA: TGTGCCAGCAGCCCACATACCGGGAACTACGAGCAGTACTTC

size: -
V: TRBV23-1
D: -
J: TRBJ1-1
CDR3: CASSHREETEAFF
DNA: TGCGCCAGCAGTCACAGGGAAGAGACTGAAGCTTTCTTT

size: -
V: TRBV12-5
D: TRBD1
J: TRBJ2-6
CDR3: CASALSSGQGAGANVLTF
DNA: TGTGCTAGTGCTCTTTCCTCCGGACAGGGGGCTGGGGCCAACGTCCTGACTTTC

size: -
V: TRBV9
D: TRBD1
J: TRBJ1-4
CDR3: CASSPRTGNGEKLFF
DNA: TGTGCCAGCAGCCCGCGGACAGGGAACGGTGAAAAACTGTTTTTT

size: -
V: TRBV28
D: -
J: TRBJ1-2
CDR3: CASSLDSNYGYTF
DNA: TGTGCCAGCAGTTTAGACAGTAACTATGGCTACACCTTC

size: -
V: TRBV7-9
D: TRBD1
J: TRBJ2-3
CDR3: CASSRQGGFGDTQYF
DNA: TGTGCCAGCAGCCGACAGGGGGGGTTCGGAGATACGCAGTATTTT

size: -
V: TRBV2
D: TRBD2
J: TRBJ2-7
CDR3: CASSRRGAYEQYF
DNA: TGTGCCAGCAGCCGCCGGGGGGCCTACGAGCAGTACTTC

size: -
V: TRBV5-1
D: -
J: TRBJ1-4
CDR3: CASNSGTIDEKLFF
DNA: TGCGCCAGCAATTCCGGGACAATTGATGAAAAACTGTTTTTT

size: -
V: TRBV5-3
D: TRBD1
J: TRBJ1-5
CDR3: CARSCLTGVEGNQPQHF
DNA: TGTGCCAGAAGCTGCCTGACAGGGGTGGAAGGCAATCAGCCCCAGCATTTT

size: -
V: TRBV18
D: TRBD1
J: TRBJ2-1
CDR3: CASSHEGQGGSRIYNEQFF
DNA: TGTGCCAGCTCACACGAGGGACAGGGGGGCTCCAGAATCTACAATGAGCAGTTCTTC

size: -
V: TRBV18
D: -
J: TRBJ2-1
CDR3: CASSPTGNEQFF
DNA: TGTGCCAGCTCACCAACGGGTAATGAGCAGTTCTTC

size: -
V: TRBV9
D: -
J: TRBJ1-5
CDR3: CASSVEQPAYNQPQHF
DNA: TGTGCCAGCAGCGTAGAACAGCCAGCCTACAATCAGCCCCAGCATTTT

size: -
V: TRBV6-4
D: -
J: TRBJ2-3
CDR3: CASSRSGDTQYF
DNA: TGTGCCAGCAGTCGGAGTGGAGATACGCAGTATTTT

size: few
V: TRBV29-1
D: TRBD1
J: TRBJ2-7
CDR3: CSVDGTGSGNEQYF
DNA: TGCAGCGTTGATGGGACAGGGTCTGGAAACGAGCAGTACTTC

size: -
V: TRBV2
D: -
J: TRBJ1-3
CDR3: CASKQDPSGNTIYF
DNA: TGTGCCAGCAAACAGGACCCCTCTGGAAACACCATATATTTT

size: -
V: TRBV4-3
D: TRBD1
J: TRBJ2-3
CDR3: CASSKRQGVDTQYF
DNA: TGCGCCAGCAGCAAAAGACAGGGAGTTGATACGCAGTATTTT

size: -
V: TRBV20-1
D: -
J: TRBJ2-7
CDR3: CSASDIYEQYF
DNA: TGCAGTGCTAGTGACATTTACGAGCAGTACTTC

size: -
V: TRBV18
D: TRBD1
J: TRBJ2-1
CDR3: CASSPSGQGPINEQFF
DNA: TGTGCCAGCTCACCCTCGGGACAGGGCCCGATTAATGAGCAGTTCTTC

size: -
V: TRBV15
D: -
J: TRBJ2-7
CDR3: CATSRDRSGAIYEQYF
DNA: TGTGCCACCAGCAGAGATAGGTCAGGGGCAATCTACGAGCAGTACTTC

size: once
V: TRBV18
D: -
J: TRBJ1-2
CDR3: CASSFDRHYGYTF
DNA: TGTGCCAGCTCATTCGACAGGCACTATGGCTACACCTTC

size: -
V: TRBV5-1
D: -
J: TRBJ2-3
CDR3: CASSLTGWGTDTQYF
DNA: TGCGCCAGCAGCTTGACAGGGTGGGGCACAGATACGCAGTATTTT

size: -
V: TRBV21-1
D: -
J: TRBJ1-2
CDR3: CASSNHTLTGVGAFGYTF
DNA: TGTGCCAGCAGCAACCACACACTCACAGGGGTCGGGGCTTTTGGCTACACCTTC